Below, 29 T cell receptor beta chains from the same sample are listed, as sequenced in a study of T cell responses to AZD1222 COVID-19 vaccine listed by TCRdb under 2021. The label giving this sample's time point can be read as: baseline before first vaccination. The library was built by means of the immunoSEQ multiplex PCR assay. TCRdb mirrors the immuneACCESS table, restricted to in-frame sequences. Some clones are absent from its copies; in checked studies, under half trace to an unresolved V gene, and the reason for the others is unknown. For this sample there are about 140,000 clones; roughly 89% appear just once. The ten largest clones represent more than 4.5% of the sample. The source material was peripheral blood, sampled on day 0 of AZD1222 vaccination. These receptors all stem from an adult in good health.

This clone was detected a few times. V is TRBV11-2 and J is TRBJ1-6; possibly TRBD1 for D (5 bases). Trimming left V 5 bases short and J 10 bases short, with 24 bases between. Germline V gene sequence: CDR1 SGHAT, CDR2 FQNNGV. The CDR3 spans 17 residues. The CDR3 reads CASSVKTGGSNMSPLHF. The CDR3 DNA is TGTGCCAGCAGCGTCAAAACGGGGGGATCCAACATGTCACCCCTCCACTTT.

The chain links TRBV5-4 to TRBJ2-5, with D unclear. Trimming stripped 0 bases from V and 4 bases from J, with 16 bases between. CDR1 SGHNT and CDR2 YYREEE come from the germline V gene (reference sequence). This CDR3 spans 16 amino acids. CDR3 nucleotides: TGTGCCAGCAGCTTGGTGGGCACCCCACGACGAGAGACCCAGTACTTC. It encodes CASSLVGTPRRETQYF. Supplemented by reference TRBV5-4 and TRBJ2-5, the full variable domain reads ETGVTQSPTHLIKTRGQQVTLRCSSQSGHNTVSWYQQALGQGPQFIFQYYREEENGRGNFPPRFSGLQFPNYSSELNVNALELDDSALYLCASSLVGTPRRETQYFGPGTRLLVL.

This chain connects TRBV19 to TRBJ1-2; 10 positions match TRBD1. V was pared by 7 bases and J by 8 bases, with 13 bases of the junction left unmatched. Germline CDR1 is LNHDA and CDR2 is SQIVND (reference sequence). CDR3 length: 15 residues. Here the CDR3 reads CASTIHSGTGEGYTF. CDR3 DNA: TGTGCCAGTACCATACACTCCGGGACAGGGGAAGGCTACACCTTC.

The V call is TRBV6-1, the J call TRBJ1-4, with 8 bases lining up with TRBD1. With 1 base clipped from V and 8 bases from J, the junction kept 3 bases outside the gene matches. The CDR3 consists of 14 residues. Germline CDR1 is MNHNS and CDR2 is SASEGT. For the CDR3, the DNA is TGTGCCAGCAGTGAAGTGGACAGGGAAGAAAAACTGTTTTTT. This codes for CASSEVDREEKLFF.

The chain links TRBV29-1 to TRBJ1-1; 9 nucleotides line up with TRBD1. CDR1 and CDR2 from the germline V gene are SQVTM and ANQGSEA. This CDR3 has 15 residues. CDR3 protein: CSGPRDREKNTEAFF. Written as DNA, the CDR3 is TGCAGTGGCCCCCGGGACAGGGAAAAGAACACTGAAGCTTTCTTT.

This chain links TRBV7-8 with TRBJ2-1; 13 nucleotides agree with TRBD2. Per germline, CDR1 SGHVS and CDR2 FQNEAQ. The CDR3 is made up of 16 amino acids. J lost 8 bases, V lost 3 bases, and 7 bases had no gene match. CDR3 sequence reads: CASSFRTSGSGDEQFF. The CDR3, as DNA: TGTGCCAGCAGCTTCCGGACTAGCGGGAGTGGGGATGAGCAGTTCTTC.

The chain joins TRBV10-3 to TRBJ2-7; possible D gene TRBD2, 5 bases. The germline V and J ends were trimmed by 0 bases and 3 bases, with 12 bases remaining between them. This CDR3 is built from 15 residues. Germline-derived CDR1 and CDR2 are ENHRY and SYGVKD. The CDR3 bases are TGTGCCATCAGTGAGTCGCCGGGGATTGGCTACGAGCAGTACTTC. It specifies CAISESPGIGYEQYF.

The chain is built from TRBV13 and TRBJ2-2; unclear D gene. This CDR3 region has 15 residues. The ends were cut back, 0 bases at V and 3 bases at J, with 8 bases in the middle. Germline values: CDR1 PRHDT, CDR2 FYEKMQ (reference sequence). The CDR3 nucleotides are TGTGCCAGCAGCTTAGGATCCGAATACACCGGGGAGCTGTTTTTT. Its translation is CASSLGSEYTGELFF.

About this clone: The sample carries other DNA sequences with the same CDR3. The rearrangement joins TRBV6-5 to TRBJ1-5, with D possibly matching TRBD1 (5 bases). The CDR3 is 13 amino acids. CDR1 is MNHEY, CDR2 SVGAGI, per germline. Trimming cost V 6 bases and J 1 base, with 7 bases left between them. CDR3 in amino acids: CASSWDSNQPQHF. CDR3 DNA: TGTGCCAGCAGCTGGGACAGCAATCAGCCCCAGCATTTT.

There are a few counts of this clone. The chain is built from TRBV6-5 and TRBJ1-1; D gene unclear. V was shortened by 2 bases and J by 0 bases, with 10 bases between the two germline ends. From germline, CDR1 is MNHEY and CDR2 SVGAGI. The CDR3 is 15 amino acids. CDR3 protein: CASSYKGNMNTEAFF. In DNA form, the CDR3 reads TGTGCCAGCAGTTACAAAGGCAACATGAACACTGAAGCTTTCTTT.

This chain connects TRBV28 to TRBJ2-7; D unclear. Per the germline V gene, CDR1 is MDHEN and CDR2 is SYDVKM. CDR3 size: 11 residues. Trimming stripped 6 bases from V and 7 bases from J, with 10 bases between. The CDR3 DNA sequence: TGTGCCAGCAGCGACCCTAGGGAGCAGTACTTC. It yields the protein CASSDPREQYF. The full variable domain, with the rest looked up from reference TRBV28 and TRBJ2-7, is DVKVTQSSRYLVKRTGEKVFLECVQDMDHENMFWYRQDPGLGLRLIYFSYDVKMKEKGDIPEGYSVSREKKERFSLILESASTNQTSMYLCASSDPREQYFGPGTRLTVT.

The V call is TRBV6-1, the J call TRBJ2-7; D remains unclear. V lost 4 bases and J 4 bases, leaving 5 bases between the germline ends. Germline V gene data show CDR1 as MNHNS and CDR2 as SASEGT. This CDR3 has 11 amino acids. The CDR3 here is CASSGLYEQYF. CDR3 DNA sequence: TGTGCCAGCAGTGGGTTGTACGAGCAGTACTTC.

This clone has just one count. The same CDR3 also results from other DNA sequences found in this sample. V is TRBV5-1 and J is TRBJ2-7; 9 bases are a match to TRBD1. V lost 0 bases, J lost 2 bases, and 3 bases stayed unmatched. CDR1 and CDR2 from the germline V gene are SGHRS and YFSETQ. The CDR3 sequence is 15 residues long. CDR3 nucleotide sequence: TGCGCCAGCAGCTTGGGGGGACAGGGAGCCTACGAGCAGTACTTC. Its translation: CASSLGGQGAYEQYF.

This sequence joins TRBV2 and TRBJ1-1, with TRBD1 identical over 7 bases. The CDR3 has 16 residues. Germline CDR1 reads SNHLY; CDR2 reads FYNNEI. V shed 7 bases and J 0 bases; nucleotides not matched to a gene: 11. The CDR3 DNA follows: TGTGCCAGCACCGCGGGGGGGACAGCCATGAACACTGAAGCTTTCTTT. Encoded protein: CASTAGGTAMNTEAFF.

V and J are TRBV7-8 and TRBJ2-7; D remains ambiguous. CDR3 length: 12 amino acids. Trimming stripped 2 bases from V and 5 bases from J, with 7 bases between. Germline assignment: CDR1 SGHVS and CDR2 FQNEAQ. The CDR3 loop is CASSLMNDEQYF. In nucleotides, the CDR3 is TGTGCCAGCAGCTTAATGAACGACGAGCAGTACTTC.

The chain carries TRBV28 and TRBJ2-2, with TRBD1 identical over 8 bases. Germline CDR1 reads MDHEN; CDR2 reads SYDVKM. The CDR3 sequence is 16 residues long. The trim removed 1 base at V and 5 bases at J, leaving 6 bases unmatched. The CDR3 region is CASSLYRQGATGELFF. In DNA form, the CDR3 reads TGTGCCAGCAGTTTATATAGGCAGGGGGCGACCGGGGAGCTGTTTTTT.

The chain employs TRBV6-4 and TRBJ1-5; TRBD1 agrees at 7 bases. This CDR3 has 20 residues. With V trimmed by 7 bases and J by 0 bases, 21 bases remained unmatched. From germline, CDR1 is MRHNA and CDR2 SNTAGT. The CDR3 sequence: CASILNRQGTESHSNQPQHF. For the CDR3, the DNA is TGTGCCAGCATTTTGAATAGACAGGGAACGGAATCCCATAGCAATCAGCCCCAGCATTTT.

The chain combines TRBV19 with TRBJ1-2; tentative D call: TRBD1 (5 bases). With 5 bases removed from V and 2 bases from J, the gap between germline ends came to 18 bases. CDR3 length: 16 residues. CDR1 is LNHDA, CDR2 SQIVND, per germline (reference sequence). CDR3 bases: TGTGCCAGTAGTGCAGGGACGGAAGTTAGCAACTATGGCTACACCTTC. Its translation: CASSAGTEVSNYGYTF.

The gene calls are TRBV19 and TRBJ1-5; tentative D call: TRBD1 (5 bases). The CDR3 has 16 residues. With 0 bases removed from V and 2 bases from J, the gap between germline ends came to 11 bases. Germline V gene lookup returns CDR1 LNHDA and CDR2 SQIVND (reference sequence). The CDR3 DNA is TGTGCCAGTAGTATAGATCTCAGGGTCGGCAATCAGCCCCAGCATTTT. Translation gives CASSIDLRVGNQPQHF.

Concerning this clone: This sample also contains other DNA sequences that code for the same CDR3. CDR3 sequence (DNA): TGTGCCAGCAGTTCCGGGACAGGGTTCTACGAGCAGTACTTC. Its protein is CASSSGTGFYEQYF. The chain uses TRBV2 and TRBJ2-7, with TRBD1 identical over 9 bases. This CDR3 has 14 residues. The germline gives CDR1 SNHLY, CDR2 FYNNEI. Trimming at V came to 5 bases and at J to 3 bases, leaving 5 bases not matched to a gene.

The CDR3 here is CASSIPREIDTQYF. As DNA, the CDR3 is TGTGCCAGTAGTATACCGCGGGAGATAGATACGCAGTATTTT. The chain links TRBV19 to TRBJ2-3; TRBD2 aligns across 7 bases. There are 14 residues in the CDR3. V shed 2 bases and J 5 bases; nucleotides not matched to a gene: 4. Germline assignment: CDR1 LNHDA and CDR2 SQIVND (reference sequence).

The chain is built from TRBV7-8 and TRBJ2-1; 14 bases are shared with TRBD2. The germline V gene encodes CDR1 SGHVS and CDR2 FQNEAQ. The CDR3 is 19 amino acids. V gave up 3 bases and J gave up 6 bases; unmatched junction bases: 13. The CDR3 DNA reads TGTGCCAGCAGCTTCACCGCGGGACTAGCGGGAGATTTGGGCAATGAGCAGTTCTTC. This sequence encodes CASSFTAGLAGDLGNEQFF.

This clone was recorded only once. The V and J genes are TRBV6-1 and TRBJ2-7; TRBD2 aligns across 7 bases. Trimming cost V 5 bases and J 5 bases; bases outside gene matches: 21. Germline V CDR1 and CDR2: MNHNS, SASEGT. The CDR3 consists of 18 residues. The CDR3 spells CASSKGPRGSGRRNEQYF. In DNA, the CDR3 is TGTGCCAGCAGTAAAGGACCCCGGGGTAGCGGGCGTCGAAACGAGCAGTACTTC.

The chain combines TRBV6-5 with TRBJ2-7; TRBD2 agrees at 10 bases. Trimming removed 7 bases from V and 4 bases from J; junction bases left unmatched: 7. The CDR3 loop spans 14 amino acids. Germline CDR1 reads MNHEY; CDR2 reads SVGAGI. CDR3 sequence (DNA): TGTGCCAGCATCCGAGCACTAGCGGGATACGAGCAGTACTTC. This sequence encodes CASIRALAGYEQYF.

The rearrangement links TRBV6-1 to TRBJ2-5; a weak D match, TRBD1 (6 bases). V lost 2 bases, J lost 1 base, and 8 bases lay in between. This CDR3 region has 14 residues. From germline, CDR1 is MNHNS and CDR2 SASEGT. CDR3 coding DNA: TGTGCCAGCAGTGAACAGGGGCCCCAAGAGACCCAGTACTTC. Its protein is CASSEQGPQETQYF.

The rearrangement links TRBV5-1 to TRBJ2-2; the D is unclear. V lost 3 bases, J lost 1 base, and 13 bases lay in between. Germline V lookup: CDR1 SGHRS, CDR2 YFSETQ. The CDR3 spans 16 residues. CDR3 protein: CASSSGSGLNTGELFF. DNA for the CDR3: TGCGCCAGCAGCTCCGGGTCCGGCCTGAACACCGGGGAGCTGTTTTTT.

This chain connects TRBV7-8 to TRBJ2-5; TRBD2 matches 13 bases. Germline CDR1 and CDR2: SGHVS and FQNEAQ. The CDR3 runs 18 residues. V was pared by 4 bases and J by 5 bases, with 13 bases of the junction left unmatched. The CDR3 loop is CASSSYPGLAGDRETQYF. The CDR3 bases are TGTGCCAGCAGCTCGTACCCCGGACTAGCGGGGGATAGGGAGACCCAGTACTTC.

Only one count was recorded for this clone. The chain joins TRBV28 to TRBJ1-5; no clear D. Trimming took 5 bases from V and 0 from J, leaving 17 bases between them. The CDR3 is made up of 17 amino acids. Germline V gene sequence: CDR1 MDHEN, CDR2 SYDVKM. In DNA form, the CDR3 reads TGTGCCAGCAGTAATGACCTCTCCATTCTTAGCAATCAGCCCCAGCATTTT. It yields the protein CASSNDLSILSNQPQHF.

V usage is TRBV12-3 or TRBV12-4 and J usage is TRBJ1-1, with D possibly matching TRBD1 (5 bases). V was pared by 6 bases and J by 11 bases, with 13 bases between. The CDR3 sequence is 11 residues long. CDR3 bases: TGTGCCAGCAGCCAGAGGGGTGGCGCTTTCTTT. It encodes CASSQRGGAFF.